This T cell receptor (beta chain) was sequenced for a study of blood T cell repertoires in COVID-19. Study background: The origin of the acute and convalescent COVID-19 samples was the United States, Italy and Spain.

The germline V gene encodes CDR1 MNHEY and CDR2 SVGAGI. V shed 6 bases and J shed 7 bases, with 18 bases lying between them. The CDR3 covers 14 residues. Profiled with immunoSEQ multiplex PCR; TCRdb holds only in-frame clones, not every one. The sample holds roughly 220,000 clones, about 80% seen once. The sample was PBMCs or T cells enriched from blood (not recorded which). V usage is TRBV6-5 and J usage is TRBJ1-2, with unresolved D. The receptor was isolated from a woman aged 40 to 50 with acute COVID-19. In DNA form, the CDR3 reads TGTGCCAGCAGGGCACATGGTAGTAGCTCTGGCTACACCTTC. As protein: CASRAHGSSSGYTF.